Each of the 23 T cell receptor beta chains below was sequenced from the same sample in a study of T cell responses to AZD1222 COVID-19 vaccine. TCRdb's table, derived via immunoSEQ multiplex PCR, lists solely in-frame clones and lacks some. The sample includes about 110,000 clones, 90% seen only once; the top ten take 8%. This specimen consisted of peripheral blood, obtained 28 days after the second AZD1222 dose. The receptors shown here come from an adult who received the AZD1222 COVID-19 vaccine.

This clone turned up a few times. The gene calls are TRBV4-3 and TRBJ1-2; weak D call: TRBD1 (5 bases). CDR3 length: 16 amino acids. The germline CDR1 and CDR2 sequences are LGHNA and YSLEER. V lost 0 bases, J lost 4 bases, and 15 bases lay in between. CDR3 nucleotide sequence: TGCGCCAGCAGCCAAGATGGGGTGGGGCAGTCCTATGGCTACACCTTC. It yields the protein CASSQDGVGQSYGYTF.

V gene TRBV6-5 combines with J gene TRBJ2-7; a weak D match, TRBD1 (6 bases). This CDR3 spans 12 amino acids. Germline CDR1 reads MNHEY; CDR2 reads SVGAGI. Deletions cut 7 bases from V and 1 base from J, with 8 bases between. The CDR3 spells CASTGHSYEQYF. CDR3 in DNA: TGTGCCAGCACGGGACATTCCTACGAGCAGTACTTC.

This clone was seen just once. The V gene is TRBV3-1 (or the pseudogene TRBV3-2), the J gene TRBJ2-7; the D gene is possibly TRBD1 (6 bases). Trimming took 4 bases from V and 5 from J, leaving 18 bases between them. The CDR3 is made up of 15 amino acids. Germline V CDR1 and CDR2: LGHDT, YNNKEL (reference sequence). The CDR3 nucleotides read TGTGCCAGCAGCCTGCAGATAGGTTACAGGGACGAGCAGTACTTC. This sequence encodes CASSLQIGYRDEQYF.

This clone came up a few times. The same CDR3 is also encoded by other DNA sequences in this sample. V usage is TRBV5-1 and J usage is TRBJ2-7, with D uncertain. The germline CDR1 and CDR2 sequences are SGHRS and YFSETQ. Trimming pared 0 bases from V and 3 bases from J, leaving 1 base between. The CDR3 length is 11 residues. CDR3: CASSLGYEQYF. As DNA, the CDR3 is TGCGCCAGCAGCTTGGGCTACGAGCAGTACTTC.

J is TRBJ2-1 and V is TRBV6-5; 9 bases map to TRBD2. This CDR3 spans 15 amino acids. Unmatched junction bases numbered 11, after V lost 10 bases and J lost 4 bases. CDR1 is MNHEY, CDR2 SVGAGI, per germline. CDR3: CATKGRSGGYNEQFF. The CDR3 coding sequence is TGTGCCACGAAAGGGCGTAGCGGGGGATACAATGAGCAGTTCTTC.

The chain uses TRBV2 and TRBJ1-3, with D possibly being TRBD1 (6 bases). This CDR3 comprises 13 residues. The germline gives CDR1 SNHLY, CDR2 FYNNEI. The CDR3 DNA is TGTGCGACGCAGAGGACAGAGGGAAACACCATATATTTT. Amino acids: CATQRTEGNTIYF.

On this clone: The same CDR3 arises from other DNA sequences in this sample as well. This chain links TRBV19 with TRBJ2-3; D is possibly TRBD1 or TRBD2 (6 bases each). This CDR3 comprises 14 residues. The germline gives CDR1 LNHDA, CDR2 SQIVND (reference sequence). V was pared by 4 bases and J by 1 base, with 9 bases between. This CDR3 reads CASSTGEGTDTQYF. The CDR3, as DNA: TGTGCCAGTAGTACAGGGGAGGGCACAGATACGCAGTATTTT.

DNA for the CDR3: TGTGCCAGCAGCCAGGGACTAGCACTAGGCAATGAGCAGTTCTTC. This translates into CASSQGLALGNEQFF. The chain couples TRBV2 to TRBJ2-1, with TRBD2 identical over 9 bases. CDR1 and CDR2 (germline): SNHLY, FYNNEI. The V segment lost 6 bases and the J segment 6 bases; nucleotides outside the gene matches: 9. CDR3 length equals 15 residues.

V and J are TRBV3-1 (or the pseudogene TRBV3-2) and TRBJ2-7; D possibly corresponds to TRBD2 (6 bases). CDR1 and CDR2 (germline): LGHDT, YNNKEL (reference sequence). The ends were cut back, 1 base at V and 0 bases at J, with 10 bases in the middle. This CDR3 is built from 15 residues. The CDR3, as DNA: TGTGCCAGCAGCCAAGGGGCGCGGGGCTCCTACGAGCAGTACTTC. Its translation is CASSQGARGSYEQYF.

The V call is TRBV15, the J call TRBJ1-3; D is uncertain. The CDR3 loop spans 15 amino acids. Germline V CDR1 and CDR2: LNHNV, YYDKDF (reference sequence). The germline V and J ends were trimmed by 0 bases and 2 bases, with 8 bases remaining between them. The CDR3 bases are TGTGCCACCAGCAGAGATCCTGGTACTGGAAACACCATATATTTT. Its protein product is CATSRDPGTGNTIYF.

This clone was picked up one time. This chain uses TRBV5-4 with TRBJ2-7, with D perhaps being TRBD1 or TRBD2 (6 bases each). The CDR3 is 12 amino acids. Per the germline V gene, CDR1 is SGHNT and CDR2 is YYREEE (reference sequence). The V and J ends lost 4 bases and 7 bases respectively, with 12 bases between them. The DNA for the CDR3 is TGTGCCAGCAGCGGAGGGACACGGGAGCAGTACTTC. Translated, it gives CASSGGTREQYF.

The CDR3 loop reads CASSLGSTGETGYGYTF. Written as DNA, the CDR3 is TGCGCCAGCAGCTTGGGGTCTACAGGGGAGACCGGCTATGGCTACACCTTC. This chain links TRBV5-1 with TRBJ1-2; 7 nucleotides agree with TRBD1. The ends lost 0 bases at V and 4 bases at J; junction bases unmatched: 12. The CDR3 sequence is 17 residues long. The V gene's germline CDR1 is SGHRS and CDR2 YFSETQ.

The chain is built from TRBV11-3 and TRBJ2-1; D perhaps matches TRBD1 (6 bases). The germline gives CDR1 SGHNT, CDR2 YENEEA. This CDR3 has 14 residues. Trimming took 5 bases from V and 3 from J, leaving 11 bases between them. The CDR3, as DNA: TGTGCCAGCAGCCCCAGGACAGACTACAATGAGCAGTTCTTC. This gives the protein CASSPRTDYNEQFF.

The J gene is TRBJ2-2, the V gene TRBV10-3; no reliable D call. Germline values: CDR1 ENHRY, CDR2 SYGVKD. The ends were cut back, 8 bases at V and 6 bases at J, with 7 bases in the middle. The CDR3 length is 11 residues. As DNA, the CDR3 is TGTGCCATCGGTCCGCCCGGGGAGCTGTTTTTT. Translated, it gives CAIGPPGELFF.

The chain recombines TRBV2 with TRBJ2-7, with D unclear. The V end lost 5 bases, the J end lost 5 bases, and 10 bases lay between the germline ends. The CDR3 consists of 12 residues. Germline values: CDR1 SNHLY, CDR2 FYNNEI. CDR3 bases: TGTGCCAGCAGTAAGGGCCAGGACGAGCAGTACTTC. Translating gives CASSKGQDEQYF.

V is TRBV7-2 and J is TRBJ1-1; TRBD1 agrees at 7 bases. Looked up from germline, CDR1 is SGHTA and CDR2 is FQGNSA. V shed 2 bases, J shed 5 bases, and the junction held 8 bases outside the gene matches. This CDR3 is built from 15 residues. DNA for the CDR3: TGTGCCAGCAGCTTAAGGGCAGGGGGGGGTACTGAAGCTTTCTTT. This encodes CASSLRAGGGTEAFF. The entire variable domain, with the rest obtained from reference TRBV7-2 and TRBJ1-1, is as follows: GAGVSQSPSNKVTEKGKDVELRCDPISGHTALYWYRQSLGQGLEFLIYFQGNSAPDKSGLPSDRFSAERTGGSVSTLTIQRTQQEDSAVYLCASSLRAGGGTEAFFGQGTRLTVV.

For the CDR3, the DNA is TGTGCCAGCAGCCCAGGAGGGACAGGCGTCTCCTACGAGCAGTACTTC. Residues: CASSPGGTGVSYEQYF. This chain uses TRBV9 with TRBJ2-7, with TRBD1 identical over 8 bases. This CDR3 region has 16 residues. V lost 4 bases and J lost 0; bases outside the gene matches: 9. Looked up from germline, CDR1 is SGDLS and CDR2 is YYNGEE.

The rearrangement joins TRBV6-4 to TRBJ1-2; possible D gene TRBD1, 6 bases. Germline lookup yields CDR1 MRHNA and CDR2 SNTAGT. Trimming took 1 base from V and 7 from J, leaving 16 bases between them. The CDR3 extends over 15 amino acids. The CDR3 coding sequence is TGTGCCAGCAGTGACTACGGTCAGGGGACGGGTGGCTACACCTTC. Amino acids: CASSDYGQGTGGYTF.

The CDR3 DNA sequence: TGCGCCAGCAGCCCCTCCTCTAGCGAATCCACAGATACGCAGTATTTT. It codes for CASSPSSSESTDTQYF. The chain links TRBV5-1 to TRBJ2-3, with D maybe TRBD2 (6 bases). CDR1 and CDR2 (germline): SGHRS, YFSETQ. This CDR3 is built from 16 residues. Trimming pared 4 bases from V and 2 bases from J, leaving 17 bases between.

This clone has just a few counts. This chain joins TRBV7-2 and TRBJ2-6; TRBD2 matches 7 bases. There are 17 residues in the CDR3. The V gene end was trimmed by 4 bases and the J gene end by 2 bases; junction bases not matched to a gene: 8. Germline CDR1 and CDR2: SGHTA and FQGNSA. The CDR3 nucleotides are TGTGCCAGCAGCTCTCTAAGACGGGGGGCTGGGGCCAACGTCCTGACTTTC. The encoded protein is CASSSLRRGAGANVLTF.

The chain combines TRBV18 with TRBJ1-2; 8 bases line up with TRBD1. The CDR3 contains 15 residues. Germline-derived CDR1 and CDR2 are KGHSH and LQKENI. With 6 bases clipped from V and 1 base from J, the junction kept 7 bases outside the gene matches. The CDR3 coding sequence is TGTGCCAGCTCCCCCGGACAGGGTAATAACTATGGCTACACCTTC. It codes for CASSPGQGNNYGYTF.

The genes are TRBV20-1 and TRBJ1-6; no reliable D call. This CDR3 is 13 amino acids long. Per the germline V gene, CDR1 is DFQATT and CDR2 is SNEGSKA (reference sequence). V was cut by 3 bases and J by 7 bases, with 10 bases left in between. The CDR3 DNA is TGCAGTGCTAGTGGAACGATCAATTCACCCCTCCACTTT. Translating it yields CSASGTINSPLHF.

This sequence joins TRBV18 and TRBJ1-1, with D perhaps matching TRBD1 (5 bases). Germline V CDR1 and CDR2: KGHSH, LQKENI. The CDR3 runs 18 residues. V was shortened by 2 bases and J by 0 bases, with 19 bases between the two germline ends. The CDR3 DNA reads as TGTGCCAGCTCACCAAGAGCGTGGGGAGAGGGGATGAACACTGAAGCTTTCTTT. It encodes CASSPRAWGEGMNTEAFF.